These T cell receptor beta chains were read from a single sample in a study of metastatic and nonmetastatic thyroid tumors. TCRdb re-called the PCR reads through MiXCR. The table shows about 26,000 clones, with 20% to 30% occurring only once. Specimen: blood. The receptors shown here come from a female donor with papillary thyroid cancer or a benign thyroid nodule (not recorded which). Some clones in this sample may be carry-over from other donors' samples. Both conserved end residues are part of each CDR3. D genes are given only for firm matches. Not every row has a clone size; where given, it reads once, few, many or a size class.

d_call,cdr3_length,clone_size,j_call,v_call,cdr3_aa,cdr3_nt
TRBD1,15,-,TRBJ2-1,TRBV5-1,CASSLDGTGYNEQFF,TGCGCCAGCAGCTTGGACGGGACAGGGTACAATGAGCAGTTCTTC
-,12,-,TRBJ1-5,TRBV12-3/TRBV12-4,CASSLSLQPQHF,TGTGCCAGCAGTTTATCCCTCCAGCCCCAGCATTTT
-,12,-,TRBJ1-2,TRBV7-9,CASNVRGYGYTF,TGTGCCAGTAACGTGAGGGGGTATGGCTACACCTTC
TRBD2,16,medium-sized,TRBJ2-2,TRBV6-1,CASSSPASGRAGELFF,TGTGCCAGCAGTTCGCCAGCTAGCGGGAGGGCCGGGGAGCTGTTTTTT
-,15,many,TRBJ2-1,TRBV20-1,CSAPEPGLEYNEQFF,TGCAGTGCGCCGGAACCGGGACTGGAATACAATGAGCAGTTCTTC
-,13,few,TRBJ2-1,TRBV6-1,CASRIAEYNEQFF,TGTGCCAGCAGGATAGCGGAATACAATGAGCAGTTCTTC
-,11,-,TRBJ2-1,TRBV20-1,CSAISVSEQFF,TGCAGTGCTATCAGTGTATCAGAGCAGTTCTTC
TRBD1,15,-,TRBJ2-7,TRBV5-1,CASSPGTGGSHEQYF,TGCGCCAGCAGTCCCGGGACAGGGGGTTCCCACGAGCAGTACTTC
-,16,many,TRBJ1-4,TRBV4-1,CASSQEGVGKGEKLFF,TGCGCCAGCAGCCAAGAGGGGGTAGGGAAGGGTGAAAAACTGTTTTTT
-,15,-,TRBJ2-3,TRBV11-2,CASSWDLTAGDTQYF,TGTGCCAGCAGCTGGGACCTCACGGCGGGAGATACGCAGTATTTT
TRBD2,16,medium-sized,TRBJ2-7,TRBV28,CASSFVGGGMNSEQYF,TGTGCCAGCAGTTTTGTTGGGGGGGGAATGAACTCCGAGCAGTACTTC
-,14,many,TRBJ2-7,TRBV18,CASSPGYPRGRSYF,TGTGCCAGCTCTCCGGGGTACCCCCGGGGAAGGTCGTACTTC
-,12,medium-sized,TRBJ1-2,TRBV2,CASSRQTYGYTF,TGTGCCAGCAGCCGACAGACCTATGGCTACACCTTC
-,12,medium-sized,TRBJ1-2,TRBV28,CASTAPPYGYTF,TGTGCCAGCACCGCCCCACCCTATGGCTACACCTTC
-,15,-,TRBJ2-1,TRBV7-3,CASSLTGGPENEQFF,TGTGCCAGCAGCTTAACGGGGGGCCCCGAAAATGAGCAGTTCTTC
-,12,few,TRBJ2-2,TRBV12-3/TRBV12-4,CASSRTAGELFF,TGTGCCAGTAGCCGGACAGCCGGCGAGCTGTTTTTT
-,12,many,TRBJ2-4,TRBV20-1,CSARGGPRIQYF,TGCAGTGCTAGGGGAGGCCCCAGAATTCAGTACTTC
-,16,medium-sized,TRBJ2-2,TRBV27,CASSLIFGADTGELFF,TGTGCCAGCAGTTTAATCTTCGGGGCGGACACCGGGGAGCTGTTTTTT
-,11,-,TRBJ1-4,TRBV4-1,CASSRGEKLFF,TGCGCCAGCAGCCGTGGAGAAAAACTGTTTTTT
TRBD1,13,medium-sized,TRBJ2-7,TRBV28,CASTRTGRYEQYF,TGTGCCAGCACCCGGACAGGGAGGTACGAGCAGTACTTC
-,12,medium-sized,TRBJ1-1,TRBV19,CASKRDQGEAFF,TGTGCCAGTAAACGGGACCAGGGTGAAGCTTTCTTT
TRBD1,14,many,TRBJ2-5,TRBV12-3/TRBV12-4,CASSTDRGQETQYF,TGTGCCAGCAGTACAGACAGGGGTCAAGAGACCCAGTACTTC
-,13,many,TRBJ1-2,TRBV30,CAWSSGGGGGYTF,TGTGCCTGGAGTTCGGGAGGGGGGGGCGGCTACACCTTC
TRBD1,15,many,TRBJ1-5,TRBV9,CASSVTGWEGQPQHF,TGTGCCAGCAGCGTGACAGGGTGGGAGGGACAGCCCCAGCATTTT
-,12,-,TRBJ2-5,TRBV7-8,CASSPGEETQYF,TGTGCCAGCAGCCCGGGGGAAGAGACCCAGTACTTC
TRBD2,20,-,TRBJ2-3,TRBV19,CASSRFRPGTTGTSTDTQYF,TGTGCCAGTAGTCGATTCCGCCCCGGGACTACCGGAACTAGCACAGATACGCAGTATTTT
TRBD2,15,few,TRBJ2-1,TRBV28,CASSLGGNLYNEQFF,TGTGCCAGCAGCTTGGGAGGGAACCTATACAATGAGCAGTTCTTC
TRBD2,16,few,TRBJ2-3,TRBV6-1,CASSQQLAGGPYTQYF,TGTGCCAGCAGCCAACAACTAGCGGGAGGGCCCTATACGCAGTATTTT
TRBD2,15,-,TRBJ2-3,TRBV20-1,CSAAGGRTSTDTQYF,TGCAGTGCTGCGGGAGGGCGAACTAGCACAGATACGCAGTATTTT
-,13,-,TRBJ1-1,TRBV6-6,CASRYLLNTEAFF,TGTGCCAGCAGATACCTCCTAAACACTGAAGCTTTCTTT
TRBD1,14,-,TRBJ2-7,TRBV27,CASSPGDRDYEQYF,TGTGCCAGCAGCCCGGGGGACAGGGACTACGAGCAGTACTTC
-,15,-,TRBJ2-4,TRBV6-1,CAAGTWGSGKNIQYF,TGTGCCGCCGGTACCTGGGGCTCGGGCAAAAACATTCAGTACTTC
TRBD2,13,medium-sized,TRBJ2-3,TRBV6-1,CASRATSVDTQYF,TGTGCCAGCAGGGCAACTAGCGTAGATACGCAGTATTTT
TRBD2,15,many,TRBJ2-5,TRBV5-6,CASSLVGTTQETQYF,TGTGCCAGCAGCTTGGTAGGGACTACTCAAGAGACCCAGTACTTC
-,14,-,TRBJ2-2,TRBV4-1,CASSQNTNTGELFF,TGCGCCAGCAGCCAGAACACGAACACCGGGGAGCTGTTTTTT
-,11,few,TRBJ2-7,TRBV11-2,CASSLVREQYF,TGTGCCAGCAGCTTAGTGCGAGAGCAGTACTTC
-,14,many,TRBJ1-1,TRBV25-1,CASSESPGQTEAFF,TGTGCCAGCAGTGAATCCCCAGGGCAGACTGAAGCTTTCTTT
-,15,-,TRBJ1-2,TRBV18,CAGSPQGPIGYGYTF,TGTGCCGGCTCACCACAGGGCCCGATCGGCTATGGCTACACCTTC
TRBD1,12,-,TRBJ2-7,TRBV10-3,CAISKDRDEQYF,TGTGCCATCAGTAAAGACAGGGACGAGCAGTACTTC
-,13,-,TRBJ1-2,TRBV9,CASIPGVALSYTF,TGTGCCAGCATCCCCGGAGTGGCCCTGAGCTACACCTTC